This TCR beta chain is drawn from a study of breast tumors, draining lymph nodes, adjacent tissues. Study results and limitations: Tumor and nontumor repertoires were significantly more similar in luminal-like than in basal-like breast cancer. Data only fit, rather than demonstrated, lymph node origin of most tumor T cells. Findings are consistent with lymph node origin and intratumoral expansion of most tumor T cells. Tumor TCR diversity was below lymph nodes but above nontumor tissue.

A single record per CDR3 protein comes from TCRdb applying MiXCR to the multiplex PCR reads. Here the sample spans around 12,000 distinct CDR3 sequences, about 70% being singletons. This CDR3 region has 14 residues. V lost 3 bases and J lost 0; bases outside the gene matches: 5. Per germline, CDR1 DFQATT and CDR2 SNEGSKA (reference sequence). A remark on this clonotype: Its antigen remains unknown.

This TCR was sampled from a female donor with breast cancer. Some clones in this sample may be carry-over from other donors' samples. The chain employs TRBV20-1 and TRBJ2-7; 7 nucleotides agree with TRBD2. The sample taken for sequencing was tumor-adjacent breast tissue. In DNA, the CDR3 is TGCAGTGCTAGGCGTAGCGGGCTCTCCTACGAGCAGTACTTC. It is translated as CSARRSGLSYEQYF.